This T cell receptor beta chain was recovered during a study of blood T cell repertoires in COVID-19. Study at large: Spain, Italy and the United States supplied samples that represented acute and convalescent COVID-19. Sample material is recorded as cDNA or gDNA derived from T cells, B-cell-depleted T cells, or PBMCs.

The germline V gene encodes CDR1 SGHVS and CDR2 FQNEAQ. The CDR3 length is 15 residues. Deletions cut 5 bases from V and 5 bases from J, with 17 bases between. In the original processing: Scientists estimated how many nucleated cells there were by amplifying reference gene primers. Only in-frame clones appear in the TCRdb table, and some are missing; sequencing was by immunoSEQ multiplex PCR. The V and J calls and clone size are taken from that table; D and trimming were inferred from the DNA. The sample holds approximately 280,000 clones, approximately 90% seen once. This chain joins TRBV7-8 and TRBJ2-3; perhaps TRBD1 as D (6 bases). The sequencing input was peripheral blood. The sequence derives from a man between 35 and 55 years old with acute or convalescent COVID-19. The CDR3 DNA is TGTGCCAGCAGCCGACCGGCTGGGGGACAAGATACGCAGTATTTT. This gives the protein CASSRPAGGQDTQYF.